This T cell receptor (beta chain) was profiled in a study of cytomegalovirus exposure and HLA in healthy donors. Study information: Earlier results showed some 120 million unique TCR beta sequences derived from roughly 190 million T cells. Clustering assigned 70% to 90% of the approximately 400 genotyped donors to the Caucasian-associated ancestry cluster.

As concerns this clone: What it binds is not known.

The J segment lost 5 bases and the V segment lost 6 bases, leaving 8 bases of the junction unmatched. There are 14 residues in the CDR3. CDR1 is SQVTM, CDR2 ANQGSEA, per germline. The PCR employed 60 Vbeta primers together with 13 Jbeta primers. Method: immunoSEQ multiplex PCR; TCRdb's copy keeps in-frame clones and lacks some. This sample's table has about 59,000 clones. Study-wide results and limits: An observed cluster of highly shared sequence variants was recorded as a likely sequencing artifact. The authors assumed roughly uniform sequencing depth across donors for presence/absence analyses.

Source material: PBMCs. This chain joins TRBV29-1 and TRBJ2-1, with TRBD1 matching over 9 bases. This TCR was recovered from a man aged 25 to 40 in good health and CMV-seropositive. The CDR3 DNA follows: TGCAGCGTCCGGACAGGGGCACCCGACAATGAGCAGTTCTTC. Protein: CSVRTGAPDNEQFF.